Shown below are 29 T cell receptor beta chains from a single sample sequenced in a study of tumor-infiltrating lymphocytes in primary liver carcinoma. It was from about 20-30 mg of unsorted bulk tissue that RNA and DNA were co-extracted. Making TCR beta cDNA involved approximately 0.5 ug total RNA and a constant-region primer. Three-round nested multiplex PCR performed with slightly modified ARM-PCR produced the TCR beta libraries. A C-beta reverse primer and TRBV1-TRBV30 forward primers served in each of the first two PCR rounds, at ten to eleven cycles apiece. Each CDR3 protein gets one entry after TCRdb re-called the multiplex PCR reads with MiXCR. The sample holds approximately 110,000 distinct CDR3 sequences, about 59% seen once. The sequenced sample was liver tumor tissue from sampling region 1. The subset is: tumor region T1, superior pole. These receptors were obtained from an older woman with primary liver carcinoma and hepatitis B virus infection.

Concerning this clonotype itself: A much more abundant neighbour one base away suggests this may be a read error. J is TRBJ1-4 and V is TRBV5-1; a weak D match, TRBD1 (6 bases). In germline, CDR1 is SGHRS, CDR2 YFSETQ. The CDR3 totals 14 residues. Trimming took 7 bases from V and 6 from J, leaving 16 bases between them. The CDR3 nucleotides read TGCGCCAGCGGCCGCGTAGGGGGGGATGAAAAACTGTTTTTT. Its translation: CASGRVGGDEKLFF.

Of note for this clonotype: A much larger clone is a single base away; this may be a read error. The chain is built from TRBV6-1 and TRBJ2-1, with 10 bases aligning to TRBD2. Germline CDR1 and CDR2: MNHNS and SASEGT. The CDR3 covers 15 residues. The CDR3 DNA reads TGTGCCAGCAGTGAGGGACTAGCGAGGTACAATGTGCAGTTCTTC. It translates to CASSEGLARYNVQFF.

With respect to this clonotype: Possible read error: a much larger clone is one base away. The V gene is TRBV29-1, the J gene TRBJ1-1; maybe TRBD1 (6 bases). This CDR3 region has 12 residues. Germline CDR1 SQVTM, CDR2 ANQGSEA. V gave up 4 bases and J gave up 8 bases, with 14 bases separating them. CDR3 DNA: TGCAGCGTTGGACAGGTGCTCTCCGAAGCTTTCTTT. This sequence encodes CSVGQVLSEAFF.

The genes are TRBV7-3 and TRBJ2-1; a possible D gene is TRBD2 (6 bases). The V end was cut by 2 bases, the J end by 2 bases, with 10 bases between. CDR1 is SGHTA and CDR2 is FQGTGA in the germline V gene. This CDR3 has 15 residues. DNA of the CDR3: TGTGCCAGCAGCTTATCGGGAGATACCTACAATGAGCAGTTCTTC. Translating it yields CASSLSGDTYNEQFF.

This clonotype has ten or more counts. The V gene is TRBV6-1, the J gene TRBJ2-4; TRBD1 is a possible D gene (5 bases). The CDR3 sequence is 15 residues long. Trimming took off 6 bases at V and 3 bases at J, with 15 bases between the two ends. Germline V lookup: CDR1 MNHNS, CDR2 SASEGT. Here the CDR3 reads CASRKGWGSKNIQYF. The CDR3 coding sequence is TGTGCCAGCAGAAAGGGTTGGGGCAGCAAAAACATTCAGTACTTC.

Ten or more counts support this clonotype. The chain employs TRBV6-1 and TRBJ2-7; no clear D. The V gene's germline CDR1 is MNHNS and CDR2 SASEGT. Deletions cut 8 bases from V and 2 bases from J, with 16 bases between. The CDR3 is made up of 14 amino acids. The CDR3 DNA reads as TGTGCCAGCGTATTTTCCGGCAACCCCTACGAGCAGTACTTC. Amino acids: CASVFSGNPYEQYF.

Many counts were recorded for this clonotype. Germline is not matched at one junction end, which may reflect a read error. The J gene is TRBJ2-6, the V gene TRBV29-1, with 9 positions matching TRBD1. There are 14 residues in the CDR3. Germline V gene lookup returns CDR1 SQVTM and CDR2 ANQGSEA. This CDR3 reads CSVSRDREADVLTF. CDR3 nucleotide sequence: TGCAGCGTTAGCCGGGACAGGGAGGCCGACGTCCTGACTTTC.

A word on this clonotype: One end of the junction fails to match germline, which may point to a read error. The J gene is TRBJ2-1, the V gene TRBV11-2; D uncertain. CDR3 length: 13 amino acids. Germline V gene sequence: CDR1 SGHAT, CDR2 FQNNGV. CDR3 nucleotide sequence: TGTGCCAGCGGCTTAAGCCGGGTCAATGAGCAGTTCTTC. As protein: CASGLSRVNEQFF.

The rearrangement joins TRBV7-9 to TRBJ1-2, with D possibly being TRBD1 (6 bases). Trimming left V 5 bases short and J 8 bases short, with 24 bases between. Germline V gene data show CDR1 as SEHNR and CDR2 as FQNEAQ (reference sequence). This CDR3 spans 16 amino acids. CDR3: CASSPRAGTGGEGYTF. The DNA for the CDR3 is TGTGCCAGCAGCCCCCGAGCGGGGACGGGGGGCGAGGGCTACACCTTC.

Note on this clonotype: A read error may produce the germline difference seen at one junction end. V is TRBV6-5 and J is TRBJ1-1, with 7 bases fitting TRBD1. The CDR3 extends over 14 amino acids. Germline values: CDR1 MNHEY, CDR2 SVGAGI. The CDR3 coding sequence is TGTGCCAGTAGTTATGGACAGGTAGGAACTGAAGCTTTCTTT. Translated: CASSYGQVGTEAFF.

Details on this clonotype: A much larger clone differs by one base, so this may be a read error. The chain joins TRBV4-1 to TRBJ2-2; 10 nucleotides match TRBD1. The CDR3 runs to 15 residues. CDR1 is MGHRA, CDR2 YSYEKL, per germline. With V trimmed by 2 bases and J by 6 bases, 3 bases remained unmatched. The CDR3 sequence: CASSQLTGGAGELFF. CDR3 bases: TGCGCCAGCAGCCAATTGACAGGGGGCGCCGGGGAGCTGTTTTTT.

On this clonotype: It may be a read error: a sequence one base away is much more abundant. The chain is built from TRBV29-1 and TRBJ2-1; 12 bases match TRBD2. CDR1 and CDR2 (germline): SQVTM, ANQGSEA. V gave up 8 bases and J gave up 13 bases; unmatched junction bases: 12. This CDR3 contains 13 residues. The CDR3 loop is CSFASGRGREQFF. The CDR3 nucleotides read TGCAGCTTTGCTAGCGGGAGGGGTCGGGAACAGTTCTTC.

As regards this clonotype: Sequence at one end of the junction differs from germline and may be a read error. The chain is built from TRBV5-1 and TRBJ1-1; 7 bases fit TRBD1. Germline lookup yields CDR1 SGHRS and CDR2 YFSETQ. This CDR3 has 13 residues. CDR3 nucleotide sequence: TGCACCAGCAGCGACAGGGAGAACACTGAAGCTTTCTTT. It encodes CTSSDRENTEAFF.

For this clonotype: No conserved phenylalanine or tryptophan is present at the end of the CDR3, so a read error is the likely explanation. The gene calls are TRBV5-1 and TRBJ1-5; TRBD1 is a possible D gene (6 bases). Germline CDR1 reads SGHRS; CDR2 reads YFSETQ. CDR3 length equals 15 residues. The CDR3 nucleotides are TGCGCCAGCAGCTTGACAGGGTCTAGCGATCAGCCCCAGCATTAT. Translating it yields CASSLTGSSDQPQHY.

With respect to this clonotype: This may be a read error: a much more frequent sequence differs by one nucleotide. The chain combines TRBV12-3 or TRBV12-4 with TRBJ1-6, with D possibly being TRBD1 (6 bases). Between the trimmed V and J ends, which lost 2 bases and 11 bases, there was a span of 13 bases. The CDR3 has 14 residues. The CDR3 protein is CASSLQAGDPPLHF. In nucleotides, the CDR3 is TGTGCCAGCAGTTTACAGGCAGGGGATCCACCCCTCCACTTT.

This clonotype was counted a few times. This chain connects TRBV5-1 to TRBJ2-3, with 9 positions matching TRBD1. The CDR3 sequence is 15 residues long. V was clipped by 5 bases and J by 4 bases; unmatched bases: 8. The germline V gene encodes CDR1 SGHRS and CDR2 YFSETQ. The CDR3 here is CASRFDRGASDTQYF. The CDR3 DNA sequence: TGCGCCAGCAGATTTGACAGGGGGGCTTCAGATACGCAGTATTTT.

The genes are TRBV29-1 and TRBJ2-3; no clear D. The CDR3 is made up of 11 amino acids. CDR1 is SQVTM and CDR2 is ANQGSEA in the germline V gene. CDR3 coding DNA: TGCAGATTATTCGGCGAACGTACGCAGTATTTT. Protein product: CRLFGERTQYF.

Concerning this clonotype itself: This may be a read error: a much more frequent sequence differs by one nucleotide. The chain joins TRBV6-5 to TRBJ2-1; a possible D gene is TRBD2 (5 bases). Germline-derived CDR1 and CDR2 are MNHEY and SVGAGI. With 1 base removed from V and 4 bases from J, the gap between germline ends came to 11 bases. This CDR3 spans 15 amino acids. The CDR3 is CASSYFSWEYNEQFF. The CDR3 nucleotides read TGTGCCAGCAGTTACTTTAGCTGGGAGTACAATGAGCAGTTCTTC.

Ten or more counts support this clonotype. The V gene is TRBV5-4, the J gene TRBJ2-1; the D call may be TRBD1 or TRBD2 (5 bases each). The CDR3 spans 16 residues. Germline CDR1 is SGHNT and CDR2 is YYREEE (reference sequence). V was trimmed by 6 bases and J by 5 bases, leaving 21 bases between them. DNA for the CDR3: TGTGCCAGCACCCGTGGGGGACCTCTTCCAAACAATGAGCAGTTCTTC. It specifies CASTRGGPLPNNEQFF.

About this clonotype: The germline gene is not matched at one end of the junction; a read error may be the cause. V gene TRBV6-5 combines with J gene TRBJ2-5; D possibly corresponds to TRBD1 (5 bases). This CDR3 contains 14 residues. The germline CDR1 and CDR2 sequences are MNHEY and SVGAGI. The CDR3, as DNA: TGTGCCAGCAGGAGACGACAGCCCCAAGAGACCCAGTATTTC. It translates to CASRRRQPQETQYF.

The chain has TRBV5-4 and TRBJ2-3, with TRBD2 matching over 9 bases. The CDR3 contains 17 residues. V was clipped by 0 bases and J by 1 base; unmatched bases: 6. CDR1 is SGHNT, CDR2 YYREEE, per germline (reference sequence). CDR3: CASSLGGIAGGTDTQYF. CDR3 bases: TGTGCCAGCAGCTTGGGGGGTATAGCGGGAGGCACAGATACGCAGTATTTT.

Concerning this clonotype: Being one base from a much bigger clone, this may be a read error. The chain is built from TRBV6-1 and TRBJ2-5; weak D call: TRBD1 (6 bases). V was clipped by 1 base and J by 3 bases, with 18 bases between them. The CDR3 runs to 17 residues. CDR1 is MNHNS and CDR2 is SASEGT in the germline V gene. The CDR3 region has the DNA TGTGCCAGCAGTGAAGGTCTATGGCAGGACAGCGAAGAGACCCAGTACTTC. Translating it yields CASSEGLWQDSEETQYF.

The V gene is TRBV28, the J gene TRBJ2-7; D might be TRBD2 (6 bases). V dropped 10 bases and J dropped 3 bases, with 16 bases sitting between them. CDR1 MDHEN and CDR2 SYDVKM come from the germline V gene. The CDR3 extends over 13 amino acids. Written as DNA, the CDR3 is TGTGCCATCTTACGGGGGAGGAACTACGAGCAGTACTTC. Its translation is CAILRGRNYEQYF. The complete variable domain, with remaining parts taken from reference TRBV28 and TRBJ2-7, reads DVKVTQSSRYLVKRTGEKVFLECVQDMDHENMFWYRQDPGLGLRLIYFSYDVKMKEKGDIPEGYSVSREKKERFSLILESASTNQTSMYLCAILRGRNYEQYFGPGTRLTVT.

Details on this clonotype: A single base separates this from a much larger clone, so it may be a read error. The chain is built from TRBV28 and TRBJ2-4; 11 nucleotides line up with TRBD1. CDR3 length: 14 residues. The trim removed 6 bases at V and 8 bases at J, leaving 6 bases unmatched. Germline lookup yields CDR1 MDHEN and CDR2 SYDVKM. The DNA of the CDR3 is TGTGCCAGCAGCTGGGGACAGGGGGTGGACATTCAGTACTTC. It translates to CASSWGQGVDIQYF.

This clonotype has just one count. A much larger clone sits a single nucleotide away, making a read error possible. The chain carries TRBV6-6 and TRBJ1-3, with 7 bases identical to TRBD1. CDR1 and CDR2 (germline): MNHNY, SVGAGI (reference sequence). There are 15 residues in the CDR3. CDR3 bases: TGTGCCAGCGGGAGACAGGGTTCCTCTGGAAACACCATACATTTT. It encodes CASGRQGSSGNTIHF.

Concerning this clonotype: The junction departs from the called germline gene at one end, perhaps through a read error. The rearrangement links TRBV5-5 to TRBJ1-1; 7 bases fit TRBD1. Looked up from germline, CDR1 is SGHKS and CDR2 is YYEKEE (reference sequence). This CDR3 comprises 13 residues. CDR3 coding DNA: TGCGCCAGCAGCTCGACAGGGAAAGCTGAAGCTTTCTTT. Amino acid sequence: CASSSTGKAEAFF.

This clonotype was found many times. The J gene is TRBJ2-6, the V gene TRBV14; no clear D. This CDR3 has 13 amino acids. Trimming pared 4 bases from V and 2 bases from J, leaving 3 bases between. Germline loops: CDR1 SGHDN, CDR2 FVKESK. CDR3 protein: CASSPPGANVLTF. For the CDR3, the DNA is TGTGCCAGCAGCCCGCCTGGGGCCAACGTCCTGACTTTC.

This clonotype has a count of ten or more. The chain recombines TRBV28 with TRBJ2-1; tentative D call: TRBD2 (6 bases). Germline V gene sequence: CDR1 MDHEN, CDR2 SYDVKM. The CDR3 length is 17 residues. Between the trimmed V and J ends, which lost 2 bases and 0 bases, there was a span of 14 bases. The CDR3 is CASSLGTFVFSYNEQFF. The CDR3 bases are TGTGCCAGCAGTTTAGGGACTTTTGTCTTCTCCTACAATGAGCAGTTCTTC.

This clonotype was observed many times. The chain carries TRBV25-1 and TRBJ2-1, with a possible D match to TRBD1 (6 bases). Germline values: CDR1 MGHDK, CDR2 SYGVNS. V shed 2 bases and J shed 4 bases, with 9 bases lying between them. The CDR3 loop spans 14 amino acids. The CDR3 coding sequence is TGTGCCAGCAGTGAACCCGGGACATACAATGAGCAGTTCTTC. Its protein is CASSEPGTYNEQFF.